A single sample is the source of the 32 T cell receptor beta chains below, sequenced in a study of blood T cell repertoires in COVID-19. Clones were sequenced by immunoSEQ multiplex PCR, and TCRdb holds only the in-frame ones, with some missing. The sample holds about 68,000 clones, 80% to 90% seen once. Sequenced: peripheral blood. The receptors derive from a man aged 50-59 years with active COVID-19.

The chain recombines TRBV6-6 with TRBJ2-7; 9 bases fit TRBD2. The CDR3 loop spans 13 amino acids. The junction had 1 base not matched to a gene; V was cut back by 6 bases and J by 1 base. Germline V gives CDR1 MNHNY, CDR2 SVGAGI (reference sequence). The CDR3 here is CASRSGGSYEQYF. The CDR3 DNA is TGTGCCAGCAGGAGCGGGGGGTCCTACGAGCAGTACTTC.

The V call is TRBV5-1, the J call TRBJ2-3; a possible D gene is TRBD1 (6 bases). V lost 4 bases and J 6 bases, leaving 15 bases between the germline ends. Germline CDR1 SGHRS, CDR2 YFSETQ. The CDR3 is 14 residues long. The CDR3 spells CASSTNRVADTQYF. In DNA, the CDR3 is TGCGCCAGCAGCACCAACAGGGTTGCTGATACGCAGTATTTT.

A single count supports this clone. The rearrangement links TRBV29-1 to TRBJ1-2; tentatively, D is TRBD1 (6 bases). This CDR3 region has 13 residues. V was clipped by 6 bases and J by 1 base, with 12 bases between them. The germline gives CDR1 SQVTM, CDR2 ANQGSEA. The CDR3 protein is CSVGDTNNYGYTF. The CDR3 nucleotides are TGCAGCGTGGGGGACACCAATAACTATGGCTACACCTTC. Supplemented by reference TRBV29-1 and TRBJ1-2, the full variable domain reads SAVISQKPSRDICQRGTSLTIQCQVDSQVTMMFWYRQQPGQSLTLIATANQGSEATYESGFVIDKFPISRPNLTFSTLTVSNMSPEDSSIYLCSVGDTNNYGYTFGSGTRLTVV.

The rearrangement joins TRBV5-4 to TRBJ2-3; the match to TRBD2 covers 11 bases. The V gene's germline CDR1 is SGHNT and CDR2 YYREEE (reference sequence). The CDR3 totals 16 residues. Trimming removed 4 bases from V and 6 bases from J; junction bases left unmatched: 10. As DNA, the CDR3 is TGTGCCAGCAGCCGGCAGGGGGGACTAGCGGTCGATACGCAGTATTTT. Translation: CASSRQGGLAVDTQYF.

The genes are TRBV3-1 (or the pseudogene TRBV3-2) and TRBJ2-3; 11 bases are shared with TRBD2. Per germline, CDR1 LGHDT and CDR2 YNNKEL (reference sequence). V gave up 4 bases and J gave up 0 bases; unmatched junction bases: 3. The CDR3 length is 16 residues. The CDR3 DNA follows: TGTGCCAGCAGCCCCCTAGCGGGGGGCAGCACAGATACGCAGTATTTT. This translates into CASSPLAGGSTDTQYF.

This clone turned up a few times. Other DNA sequences in the sample encode the same CDR3. The rearrangement joins TRBV19 to TRBJ1-1, with TRBD1 identical over 7 bases. Per the germline V gene, CDR1 is LNHDA and CDR2 is SQIVND (reference sequence). V shed 6 bases and J 1 base; nucleotides not matched to a gene: 2. CDR3 length equals 13 residues. CDR3 bases: TGTGCCAGTAGGACAGGGCGGAACACTGAAGCTTTCTTT. Translating gives CASRTGRNTEAFF.

The chain employs TRBV3-1 (or the pseudogene TRBV3-2) and TRBJ1-5; TRBD1 aligns across 8 bases. Unmatched junction bases numbered 9, after V lost 4 bases and J lost 4 bases. Germline CDR1 is LGHDT and CDR2 is YNNKEL (reference sequence). This CDR3 has 16 amino acids. The CDR3 spells CASSPNPGQDNQPQHF. For the CDR3, the DNA is TGTGCCAGCAGCCCTAATCCGGGACAGGATAATCAGCCCCAGCATTTT.

The chain employs TRBV11-3 and TRBJ2-5, with 10 bases identical to TRBD2. Losses at the gene ends were 6 bases for V and 2 bases for J; bases not matched to a gene: 12. The CDR3 has 17 residues. Germline CDR1 reads SGHNT; CDR2 reads YENEEA. CDR3 nucleotide sequence: TGTGCCAGCAGTCTCGGATTACTAGCGGGGCCTCAAGAGACCCAGTACTTC. As protein: CASSLGLLAGPQETQYF.

This chain links TRBV9 with TRBJ2-3; TRBD2 matches 8 bases. J gave up 2 bases and V 4 bases, and 18 bases lay outside the gene matches. The CDR3 is 19 residues long. Germline V CDR1 and CDR2: SGDLS, YYNGEE. In DNA form, the CDR3 reads TGTGCCAGCAGCCCTAGAGGGGAAGGGAGCGGGGGACCCACAGATACGCAGTATTTT. Residues: CASSPRGEGSGGPTDTQYF. The full variable domain, in which reference TRBV9 and TRBJ2-3 provide the parts outside the CDR3, is DSGVTQTPKHLITATGQRVTLRCSPRSGDLSVYWYQQSLDQGLQFLIQYYNGEERAKGNILERFSAQQFPDLHSELNLSSLELGDSALYFCASSPRGEGSGGPTDTQYFGPGTRLTVL.

V and J are TRBV27 and TRBJ1-2; 8 bases fit TRBD1. Losses at the gene ends were 5 bases for V and 4 bases for J; bases not matched to a gene: 6. Germline V CDR1 and CDR2: MNHEY, SMNVEV (reference sequence). The CDR3 is made up of 14 amino acids. CDR3 bases: TGTGCCAGCAGTATCCGGGACAGGTCCTATGGCTACACCTTC. This encodes CASSIRDRSYGYTF.

CDR3 loop: CASSPRVGGDSNEQFF. CDR3 nucleotides: TGTGCCAGCTCACCACGGGTCGGGGGAGACTCTAATGAGCAGTTCTTC. V and J are TRBV18 and TRBJ2-1; possibly TRBD2 for D (6 bases). Germline CDR1 reads KGHSH; CDR2 reads LQKENI. V lost 1 base and J lost 7, with 17 bases in between. The CDR3 extends over 16 amino acids. Full variable domain (outside the CDR3, taken from reference TRBV18 and TRBJ2-1): NAGVMQNPRHLVRRRGQEARLRCSPMKGHSHVYWYRQLPEEGLKFMVYLQKENIIDESGMPKERFSAEFPKEGPSILRIQQVVRGDSAAYFCASSPRVGGDSNEQFFGPGTRLTVL.

V and J are TRBV29-1 and TRBJ2-2; tentative D call: TRBD2 (5 bases). The CDR3 runs to 13 residues. Trimming cost V 4 bases and J 2 bases, with 8 bases left between them. CDR1 and CDR2 from the germline V gene are SQVTM and ANQGSEA. CDR3 loop: CSVVEGNTGELFF. For the CDR3, the DNA is TGCAGCGTTGTTGAGGGAAACACCGGGGAGCTGTTTTTT.

V is TRBV7-8 and J is TRBJ1-4, with TRBD1 matching over 11 bases. From germline, CDR1 is SGHVS and CDR2 FQNEAQ. Trimming removed 6 bases from V and 9 bases from J; junction bases left unmatched: 18. The CDR3 runs to 18 residues. CDR3 sequence: CASSSKGLGQGAGKKLFF. The CDR3 DNA reads as TGTGCCAGCAGTTCAAAGGGTCTCGGACAGGGGGCGGGTAAAAAACTGTTTTTT. Filled out from reference TRBV7-8 and TRBJ1-4, the complete variable domain reads GAGVSQSPRYKVAKRGQDVALRCDPISGHVSLFWYQQALGQGPEFLTYFQNEAQLDKSGLPSDRFFAERPEGSVSTLKIQRTQQEDSAVYLCASSSKGLGQGAGKKLFFGSGTQLSVL.

The chain links TRBV7-9 to TRBJ2-5; TRBD1 matches 9 bases. The germline gives CDR1 SEHNR, CDR2 FQNEAQ (reference sequence). V lost 8 bases, J lost 1 base, and 8 bases stayed unmatched. The CDR3 has 15 residues. The CDR3 loop is CASLTGQGLQETQYF. CDR3 DNA: TGTGCCAGCTTGACGGGACAGGGCCTCCAAGAGACCCAGTACTTC. The variable domain in full, with the rest retrieved from reference TRBV7-9 and TRBJ2-5, is DTGVSQNPRHKITKRGQNVTFRCDPISEHNRLYWYRQTLGQGPEFLTYFQNEAQLEKSRLLSDRFSAERPKGSFSTLEIQRTEQGDSAMYLCASLTGQGLQETQYFGPGTRLLVL.

This sequence joins TRBV5-1 and TRBJ1-3; weak D call: TRBD1 (6 bases). The V end was cut by 4 bases, the J end by 0 bases, with 11 bases between. The CDR3 has 15 residues. Germline-derived CDR1 and CDR2 are SGHRS and YFSETQ. The CDR3 DNA follows: TGCGCCAGCAGCGCGGACAGCCGCTCTGGAAACACCATATATTTT. Translating gives CASSADSRSGNTIYF.

The V call is TRBV18, the J call TRBJ2-5; maybe TRBD1 (6 bases). The germline CDR1 and CDR2 sequences are KGHSH and LQKENI. V lost 1 base, J lost 2 bases, and 14 bases lay in between. CDR3 length: 16 amino acids. The CDR3 loop reads CASSPLSRGRQETQYF. CDR3 DNA sequence: TGTGCCAGCTCACCACTATCCAGGGGACGTCAAGAGACCCAGTACTTC.

The gene calls are TRBV27 and TRBJ2-2; 8 bases are shared with TRBD1. CDR1 and CDR2 (germline): MNHEY, SMNVEV (reference sequence). CDR3 length: 17 residues. V shed 6 bases and J 2 bases; nucleotides not matched to a gene: 11. CDR3 region: CASRVTGEKGNTGELFF. The CDR3 region has the DNA TGTGCCAGCAGGGTGACAGGGGAGAAAGGCAACACCGGGGAGCTGTTTTTT.

For the CDR3, the DNA is TGTGCCAGCAGTCCGGGACAGGAGGTGAATGAGCAGTTCTTC. This translates into CASSPGQEVNEQFF. The chain uses TRBV6-5 and TRBJ2-1, with TRBD1 matching 8 bases. V gave up 5 bases and J gave up 7 bases; unmatched junction bases: 7. CDR3 size: 14 residues. Germline CDR1 MNHEY, CDR2 SVGAGI.

The chain has TRBV6-5 and TRBJ2-1; D possibly corresponds to TRBD1 (6 bases). Germline V gene sequence: CDR1 MNHEY, CDR2 SVGAGI. This CDR3 spans 15 amino acids. V was trimmed by 0 bases and J by 0 bases, leaving 6 bases between them. The CDR3: CASSYSDSSYNEQFF. CDR3 nucleotides: TGTGCCAGCAGTTACTCGGACAGCTCCTACAATGAGCAGTTCTTC.

This clone was picked up one time. The chain couples TRBV12-3 or TRBV12-4 to TRBJ2-7; D is possibly TRBD2 (5 bases). The CDR3 spans 11 residues. With 4 bases removed from V and 5 bases from J, the gap between germline ends came to 6 bases. CDR3 amino acids: CASSYGDEQYF. DNA for the CDR3: TGTGCCAGCAGTTACGGGGACGAGCAGTACTTC.

Here the CDR3 reads CASSGGQGGIGNSPLHF. As DNA, the CDR3 is TGTGCCAGCAGCGGGGGACAGGGGGGTATCGGTAATTCACCCCTCCACTTT. The chain is built from TRBV5-4 and TRBJ1-6; 11 bases fit TRBD1. This CDR3 has 17 residues. Trimming at V came to 4 bases and at J to 6 bases, leaving 9 bases not matched to a gene. Germline assignment: CDR1 SGHNT and CDR2 YYREEE (reference sequence). The whole variable domain, filled in from reference TRBV5-4 and TRBJ1-6, reads ETGVTQSPTHLIKTRGQQVTLRCSSQSGHNTVSWYQQALGQGPQFIFQYYREEENGRGNFPPRFSGLQFPNYSSELNVNALELDDSALYLCASSGGQGGIGNSPLHFGNGTRLTVT.

This chain links TRBV7-9 with TRBJ1-6; no clear D gene. Trimming stripped 5 bases from V and 5 bases from J, with 10 bases between. The germline CDR1 and CDR2 sequences are SEHNR and FQNEAQ (reference sequence). The CDR3 spans 14 residues. The CDR3 nucleotides are TGTGCCAGCAGCCCCGGGAGCGATAATTCACCCCTCCACTTT. Translated, it gives CASSPGSDNSPLHF. The full variable domain, with the rest looked up from reference TRBV7-9 and TRBJ1-6, is DTGVSQNPRHKITKRGQNVTFRCDPISEHNRLYWYRQTLGQGPEFLTYFQNEAQLEKSRLLSDRFSAERPKGSFSTLEIQRTEQGDSAMYLCASSPGSDNSPLHFGNGTRLTVT.

The genes are TRBV4-1 and TRBJ1-3, with no clear D. V lost 1 base and J lost 4, with 11 bases in between. This CDR3 region has 15 residues. The germline CDR1 and CDR2 sequences are MGHRA and YSYEKL. The CDR3 sequence: CASSQAASLGNTIYF. In DNA, the CDR3 is TGCGCCAGCAGCCAAGCGGCTAGTCTCGGAAACACCATATATTTT.

The V gene is TRBV5-1, the J gene TRBJ2-5, with a possible D match to TRBD1 (8 bases). The germline gives CDR1 SGHRS, CDR2 YFSETQ. The CDR3 has 14 residues. Trimming shortened V by 0 bases and J by 6 bases, and 12 bases separated the two germline ends. The CDR3, as DNA: TGCGCCAGCAGCTTGGGACAGGGGACTAAGACCCAGTACTTC. This codes for CASSLGQGTKTQYF. The whole variable domain, remainder taken from reference TRBV5-1 and TRBJ2-5, is KAGVTQTPRYLIKTRGQQVTLSCSPISGHRSVSWYQQTPGQGLQFLFEYFSETQRNKGNFPGRFSGRQFSNSRSEMNVSTLELGDSALYLCASSLGQGTKTQYFGPGTRLLVL.

V is TRBV12-3 or TRBV12-4 and J is TRBJ1-1; the D is unclear. CDR3 length equals 12 residues. V shed 6 bases and J shed 4 bases, with 9 bases lying between them. The CDR3 DNA reads as TGTGCCAGCAGCCCACATATCACTGAAGCTTTCTTT. Translation: CASSPHITEAFF.

V is TRBV10-3 and J is TRBJ1-3, with D unclear. Germline assignment: CDR1 ENHRY and CDR2 SYGVKD. Trimming stripped 5 bases from V and 2 bases from J, with 7 bases between. The CDR3 contains 13 residues. The CDR3 region has the DNA TGTGCCATCAGTCAAACAACTGGAAACACCATATATTTT. As protein: CAISQTTGNTIYF.

The CDR3 loop reads CASSIDLTGNTEAFF. As DNA, the CDR3 is TGTGCCAGTAGTATAGATCTAACAGGGAACACTGAAGCTTTCTTT. V usage is TRBV19 and J usage is TRBJ1-1, with TRBD1 as a possible D gene (5 bases). This CDR3 is 15 amino acids long. Trimming removed 0 bases at V and 1 base at J, with 9 bases between. Germline V gene sequence: CDR1 LNHDA, CDR2 SQIVND (reference sequence).

DNA of the CDR3: TGTGCCAGCAGTCGATACCCCTACAGGGATTCGGTCCGTCAGCCCCAGCATTTT. It is translated as CASSRYPYRDSVRQPQHF. V gene TRBV6-6 combines with J gene TRBJ1-5, with D maybe TRBD1 (6 bases). The CDR3 loop spans 18 amino acids. Trimming pared 5 bases from V and 6 bases from J, leaving 26 bases between. CDR1 MNHNY and CDR2 SVGAGI come from the germline V gene (reference sequence).

The chain recombines TRBV7-8 with TRBJ1-1, with D possibly TRBD1 on 6 matching bases. V lost 7 bases and J lost 3, with 15 bases in between. The germline CDR1 and CDR2 sequences are SGHVS and FQNEAQ. CDR3 length equals 14 residues. The CDR3 reads CASTPWGRDTEAFF. The DNA of the CDR3 is TGTGCCAGCACCCCGTGGGGGCGAGACACTGAAGCTTTCTTT.

V and J are TRBV5-6 and TRBJ1-3; D gene uncertain. This CDR3 contains 15 residues. CDR1 SGHDT and CDR2 YYEEEE come from the germline V gene. V lost 3 bases and J 6 bases, leaving 16 bases between the germline ends. CDR3 in DNA: TGTGCCAGCAGCTGGGCTGAGGGAGCTCAAAACACCATATATTTT. This gives the protein CASSWAEGAQNTIYF.

The CDR3 nucleotides read TGTGCCAGCAGCTCGGGGACTAGCGGGGGGGCCACAGATACGCAGTATTTT. This gives the protein CASSSGTSGGATDTQYF. The chain recombines TRBV9 with TRBJ2-3; 16 bases align to TRBD2. Germline lookup yields CDR1 SGDLS and CDR2 YYNGEE. The CDR3 totals 17 residues. V was pared by 4 bases and J by 2 bases, with 4 bases of the junction left unmatched.

This clone showed up just once. J is TRBJ2-5 and V is TRBV6-5, with 9 bases lining up with TRBD1. The germline gives CDR1 MNHEY, CDR2 SVGAGI. The CDR3 length is 15 residues. V lost 6 bases, J lost 1 base, and 6 bases stayed unmatched. The CDR3 DNA reads as TGTGCCAGCAGGCCGGGACAGGGAGGCCAAGAGACCCAGTACTTC. It codes for CASRPGQGGQETQYF.